The 18 T cell receptor beta chains reported below all come from one sample, sequenced in a study of blood T cell repertoires in COVID-19. TCRdb's table, derived via immunoSEQ multiplex PCR, lists solely in-frame clones and lacks some. The profile shows about 77,000 clones, 88% of them singletons. The sequencing sample was made of peripheral blood. These receptors all stem from a woman aged 80 or over with acute or convalescent COVID-19.

This sequence joins TRBV11-2 and TRBJ1-6, with 11 positions matching TRBD1. Germline CDR1 is SGHAT and CDR2 is FQNNGV. CDR3 length: 14 amino acids. Unmatched junction bases numbered 2, after V lost 4 bases and J lost 9 bases. The DNA of the CDR3 is TGTGCCAGCAGCTCTGGGACAGGGGGTTCACCCCTCCACTTT. This sequence encodes CASSSGTGGSPLHF.

The rearrangement links TRBV15 to TRBJ2-1, with TRBD2 matching 11 bases. This CDR3 has 18 amino acids. Trimming took 5 bases from V and 0 from J; bases not matched to a gene: 9. The germline V gene has CDR1 LNHNV and CDR2 YYDKDF (reference sequence). The CDR3 is CATSAGTSGESSYNEQFF. CDR3 in DNA: TGTGCCACCAGCGCCGGGACTAGCGGTGAGAGCTCCTACAATGAGCAGTTCTTC.

The genes are TRBV3-1 (or the pseudogene TRBV3-2) and TRBJ2-1; possibly TRBD2 for D (6 bases). V was clipped by 0 bases and J by 5 bases, with 23 bases between them. This CDR3 region has 19 residues. CDR1 is LGHDT, CDR2 YNNKEL, per germline (reference sequence). The CDR3 loop is CASSQEMGLSGPPNNEQFF. The CDR3 bases are TGTGCCAGCAGCCAAGAGATGGGGCTAAGCGGGCCTCCAAACAATGAGCAGTTCTTC.

The chain uses TRBV28 and TRBJ2-2; 10 bases match TRBD1. The CDR3 runs to 14 residues. The ends lost 7 bases at V and 7 bases at J; junction bases unmatched: 6. Germline CDR1 and CDR2: MDHEN and SYDVKM. CDR3 residues: CASMTGGGIGELFF. CDR3 nucleotide sequence: TGTGCCAGCATGACAGGGGGCGGTATCGGGGAGCTGTTTTTT.

This sequence joins TRBV10-3 and TRBJ1-1; no reliable D call. This CDR3 region has 13 residues. The germline CDR1 and CDR2 sequences are ENHRY and SYGVKD. The V gene lost 7 bases and the J gene lost 1 base, with 10 bases spanning the gap. CDR3 DNA: TGTGCCATCACCGAGGGCCCGAACACTGAAGCTTTCTTT. Amino acid sequence: CAITEGPNTEAFF.

This clone was seen just once. This chain joins TRBV5-6 and TRBJ2-2; no clear D. Germline V gives CDR1 SGHDT, CDR2 YYEEEE. V was trimmed by 6 bases and J by 4 bases, leaving 10 bases between them. The CDR3 contains 13 residues. The chain's CDR3 is CASNYQSTGELFF. DNA for the CDR3: TGTGCCAGCAACTACCAAAGCACCGGGGAGCTGTTTTTT.

This chain links TRBV5-1 with TRBJ2-3, with TRBD1 as a possible D gene (7 bases). CDR1 and CDR2 (germline): SGHRS, YFSETQ. This CDR3 has 15 residues. The V end was cut by 3 bases, the J end by 1 base, with 12 bases between. The CDR3 is CASSSQGGGTDTQYF. The CDR3 DNA sequence: TGCGCCAGCAGCTCCCAGGGGGGAGGCACAGATACGCAGTATTTT.

The rearrangement uses TRBV7-9 and TRBJ2-3, with 13 bases that match TRBD2. The germline V gene has CDR1 SEHNR and CDR2 FQNEAQ (reference sequence). This CDR3 has 15 residues. After removal of 6 bases from V and 8 bases from J, the junction contained 8 bases not matched to a gene. CDR3 nucleotide sequence: TGTGCCAGCAGACTCTGGACTAGCGGGGGAAGTACGCAGTATTTT. Translation gives CASRLWTSGGSTQYF.

The V call is TRBV29-1, the J call TRBJ2-1; 14 nucleotides align to TRBD2. Germline CDR1 and CDR2: SQVTM and ANQGSEA. V shed 6 bases and J 0 bases; nucleotides not matched to a gene: 7. This CDR3 has 17 residues. This chain's CDR3 is CSVGTSGGRSSYNEQFF. Written as DNA, the CDR3 is TGCAGCGTGGGGACTAGCGGGGGACGGAGCTCCTACAATGAGCAGTTCTTC.

CDR3 DNA sequence: TGTGCCAGCAGCCTCGCCTCTACAGGGGGCACTGAAGCTTTCTTT. It codes for CASSLASTGGTEAFF. The chain combines TRBV7-2 with TRBJ1-1, with TRBD1 matching 8 bases. CDR1 is SGHTA and CDR2 is FQGNSA in the germline V gene. With 5 bases clipped from V and 4 bases from J, the junction kept 9 bases outside the gene matches. The CDR3 contains 15 residues.

This rearrangement joins TRBV27 to TRBJ1-2; TRBD1 aligns across 10 bases. Germline V CDR1 and CDR2: MNHEY, SMNVEV (reference sequence). V lost 6 bases and J lost 7; bases outside the gene matches: 5. The CDR3 extends over 13 amino acids. The CDR3: CASSRDRGSGYTF. CDR3 sequence (DNA): TGTGCCAGCAGCAGGGACAGGGGCAGTGGCTACACCTTC.

This chain connects TRBV7-9 to TRBJ1-2; TRBD1 agrees at 8 bases. J gave up 6 bases and V 3 bases, and 6 bases lay outside the gene matches. This CDR3 has 14 amino acids. Germline V lookup: CDR1 SEHNR, CDR2 FQNEAQ (reference sequence). CDR3 in amino acids: CASSLVTGGDGYTF. As DNA, the CDR3 is TGTGCCAGCAGCTTGGTTACAGGGGGGGATGGCTACACCTTC.

CDR3 coding DNA: TGTGCCAGCAGGGCTAGCGGGAGGACCTACGAGCAGTACTTC. Residues: CASRASGRTYEQYF. The genes are TRBV27 and TRBJ2-7; 11 nucleotides match TRBD2. The CDR3 consists of 14 residues. Germline CDR1 MNHEY, CDR2 SMNVEV (reference sequence). The V gene end was trimmed by 6 bases and the J gene end by 2 bases; junction bases not matched to a gene: 3.

This clone ranks as medium-sized. The genes are TRBV7-9 and TRBJ2-5; 11 nucleotides line up with TRBD2. The CDR3 has 13 residues. Germline V gives CDR1 SEHNR, CDR2 FQNEAQ (reference sequence). This CDR3 is CAGDSGRGETQYF. CDR3 DNA: TGTGCTGGAGATAGCGGGAGGGGGGAGACCCAGTACTTC.

The chain couples TRBV6-5 to TRBJ1-4, with D possibly matching TRBD1 (5 bases). The CDR3 length is 15 residues. From germline, CDR1 is MNHEY and CDR2 SVGAGI. With 6 bases removed from V and 7 bases from J, the gap between germline ends came to 18 bases. CDR3 coding DNA: TGTGCCAGCAGGGGGGAGGGTTTGGGGTTTGAAAAACTGTTTTTT. It yields the protein CASRGEGLGFEKLFF.

The V gene is TRBV6-5, the J gene TRBJ2-1; TRBD2 aligns across 7 bases. Trimming took 0 bases from V and 5 from J; bases not matched to a gene: 7. The germline CDR1 and CDR2 sequences are MNHEY and SVGAGI. CDR3 length: 16 residues. CDR3 in amino acids: CASSYSAGVDHNEQFF. CDR3 DNA: TGTGCCAGCAGTTACTCGGCGGGAGTCGACCACAATGAGCAGTTCTTC.

The CDR3 loop reads CASSPVGFGNTIYF. The CDR3 bases are TGTGCCAGCAGTCCTGTCGGGTTCGGAAACACCATATATTTT. This chain joins TRBV28 and TRBJ1-3; D gene uncertain. Trimming cost V 5 bases and J 4 bases, with 12 bases left between them. CDR3 length: 14 amino acids. In germline, CDR1 is MDHEN, CDR2 SYDVKM.

This CDR3 is CASSYRGARLGEQFF. The CDR3 coding sequence is TGTGCCAGCAGTTACCGGGGGGCGCGTTTAGGTGAGCAGTTCTTC. The genes are TRBV6-5 and TRBJ2-1; maybe TRBD2 (7 bases). Germline CDR1 MNHEY, CDR2 SVGAGI. V was pared by 2 bases and J by 9 bases, with 17 bases between. CDR3 length: 15 amino acids.